The 21 T cell receptor beta chains given below trace back to one sample, sequenced in a study of glioma-infiltrating T cells after dendritic cell vaccination (dated by TCRdb to the mid-2010s). Receptor amplification or capture employed the immunoSEQ multiplex PCR assay. TCRdb re-hosts the immuneACCESS table, in-frame sequences only. Its copies lack some clones; in the studies checked, an unresolved V gene accounts for under half of them, and the cause for the rest is not known. Across this sample there are roughly 80,000 clones, with approximately 90% seen only once. 3% to 3.5% of the sample is in the top ten clones. The source was blood, collected before dendritic cell vaccination. The receptor set was obtained from a human donor with glioblastoma.

This chain joins TRBV7-9 and TRBJ2-2; D is possibly TRBD1 (6 bases). V lost 0 bases and J lost 3, with 8 bases in between. Germline V gene lookup returns CDR1 SEHNR and CDR2 FQNEAQ (reference sequence). The CDR3 runs 15 residues. The CDR3 bases are TGTGCCAGCAGCTTAGCCAGGGGCGACACCGGGGAGCTGTTTTTT. Amino acids: CASSLARGDTGELFF.

This sequence joins TRBV9 and TRBJ2-7, with TRBD1 as a possible D gene (5 bases). The germline V and J ends were trimmed by 0 bases and 2 bases, with 12 bases remaining between them. This CDR3 spans 15 amino acids. Germline-derived CDR1 and CDR2 are SGDLS and YYNGEE. The CDR3, as DNA: TGTGCCAGCAGCGTAGGGGGCAGCATTACCTACGAGCAGTACTTC. This gives the protein CASSVGGSITYEQYF.

This chain uses TRBV7-2 with TRBJ2-2; TRBD1 aligns across 11 bases. The trim removed 5 bases at V and 4 bases at J, leaving 12 bases unmatched. Germline CDR1 SGHTA, CDR2 FQGNSA. The CDR3 totals 18 residues. In DNA form, the CDR3 reads TGTGCCAGCAGCCGACGCCACTTCGGGACAGGGGGCACCGGGGAGCTGTTTTTT. It translates to CASSRRHFGTGGTGELFF.

The chain employs TRBV30 and TRBJ2-7; TRBD1 matches at 9 bases. The J segment lost 6 bases and the V segment lost 2 bases, leaving 8 bases of the junction unmatched. Germline V gives CDR1 GTSNPN, CDR2 SVGIG (reference sequence). The CDR3 has 14 residues. CDR3 amino acids: CAWSLGTGSPEQYF. The CDR3 coding sequence is TGTGCCTGGAGTCTAGGGACAGGGAGTCCCGAGCAGTACTTC.

This clone was found a few times. The genes are TRBV10-2 and TRBJ1-1, with D uncertain. Per the germline V gene, CDR1 is WSHSY and CDR2 is SAAADI. The V end lost 4 bases, the J end lost 0 bases, and 6 bases lay between the germline ends. CDR3 size: 13 residues. CDR3: CASSGAMNTEAFF. DNA for the CDR3: TGCGCCAGCAGTGGGGCTATGAACACTGAAGCTTTCTTT.

The chain joins TRBV7-6 to TRBJ2-2; 8 positions agree with TRBD2. V lost 5 bases to trimming and J lost 7 bases; unmatched junction nucleotides: 9. Germline-derived CDR1 and CDR2 are SGHVS and FNYEAQ. The CDR3 loop spans 15 amino acids. DNA of the CDR3: TGTGCCAGCAGCCAAACGGCGGGAGGATTCGGGGAGCTGTTTTTT. It is translated as CASSQTAGGFGELFF.

This sequence joins TRBV6-1 and TRBJ1-2; D perhaps matches TRBD1 (5 bases). V was pared by 4 bases and J by 4 bases, with 13 bases between. Looked up from germline, CDR1 is MNHNS and CDR2 is SASEGT. There are 14 residues in the CDR3. CDR3 coding DNA: TGTGCCAGCAGTGTCGGGGACTCCTCCTATGGCTACACCTTC. Its translation is CASSVGDSSYGYTF.

The genes are TRBV7-8 and TRBJ1-5; D possibly corresponds to TRBD1 (6 bases). The CDR3 extends over 15 amino acids. Trimming stripped 4 bases from V and 5 bases from J, with 15 bases between. The germline gives CDR1 SGHVS, CDR2 FQNEAQ. CDR3 sequence reads: CASSSLTGGDQPQHF. As DNA, the CDR3 is TGTGCCAGCAGCTCGTTGACAGGAGGTGATCAGCCCCAGCATTTT.

The CDR3 is CAWSVSGNEQYF. DNA of the CDR3: TGTGCCTGGAGTGTATCGGGGAACGAGCAGTACTTC. This chain links TRBV30 with TRBJ2-7; tentatively, D is TRBD2 (5 bases). Trimming took 0 bases from V and 5 from J, leaving 8 bases between them. The CDR3 totals 12 residues. Germline CDR1 is GTSNPN and CDR2 is SVGIG (reference sequence).

With respect to this clone: Other DNA sequences in this specimen translate into the identical CDR3. The rearrangement joins TRBV5-4 to TRBJ2-7; TRBD1 aligns across 7 bases. Looked up from germline, CDR1 is SGHNT and CDR2 is YYREEE (reference sequence). Trimming at V came to 4 bases and at J to 3 bases, leaving 1 base not matched to a gene. This CDR3 region has 12 residues. CDR3: CASSRDSYEQYF. The CDR3 DNA follows: TGTGCCAGCAGCCGGGACAGCTACGAGCAGTACTTC.

This chain uses TRBV5-1 with TRBJ1-3, with D maybe TRBD1 (5 bases). With 0 bases removed from V and 0 bases from J, the gap between germline ends came to 10 bases. There are 16 residues in the CDR3. Per the germline V gene, CDR1 is SGHRS and CDR2 is YFSETQ. CDR3: CASSLDGASSGNTIYF. The CDR3 nucleotides read TGCGCCAGCAGCTTGGATGGGGCCAGCTCTGGAAACACCATATATTTT.

This rearrangement joins TRBV5-6 to TRBJ1-2, with TRBD1 matching over 10 bases. Germline loops: CDR1 SGHDT, CDR2 YYEEEE. V was clipped by 4 bases and J by 7 bases; unmatched bases: 10. CDR3 length equals 15 residues. The CDR3 coding sequence is TGTGCCAGCAGCGGGGGGACAGGGGCTGTTCGTGGCTACACCTTC. Translated: CASSGGTGAVRGYTF.

This clone was seen only a few times. The V gene is TRBV19, the J gene TRBJ2-2; no clear D gene. The CDR3 has 17 amino acids. CDR1 is LNHDA, CDR2 SQIVND, per germline (reference sequence). V gave up 2 bases and J gave up 0 bases, with 13 bases separating them. This CDR3 reads CASSIKLGPANTGELFF. The CDR3 DNA reads TGTGCCAGTAGTATAAAACTTGGTCCCGCGAACACCGGGGAGCTGTTTTTT.

As concerns this clone: The sample contains more than one DNA sequence encoding this CDR3. V is TRBV9 and J is TRBJ1-1; no definite D call. V was trimmed by 0 bases and J by 3 bases, leaving 6 bases between them. There are 13 residues in the CDR3. In germline, CDR1 is SGDLS, CDR2 YYNGEE. CDR3 loop: CASSVAGDTEAFF. The CDR3 region has the DNA TGTGCCAGCAGCGTAGCCGGAGACACTGAAGCTTTCTTT.

Comment on this clone: A junction boundary mismatches the germline segment, possibly from a read error. This chain joins TRBV7-7 and TRBJ1-5; weak D call: TRBD1 (6 bases). Germline CDR1 reads SSHAT; CDR2 reads FNYEAQ (reference sequence). There are 17 residues in the CDR3. In nucleotides, the CDR3 is TGTGCTAGCAGCATAGCCCCCCCGGACAGTAGAAATCAGCCCCAGCATTTT. It yields the protein CASSIAPPDSRNQPQHF.

The V and J genes are TRBV9 and TRBJ2-1; 8 bases are a match to TRBD1. J gave up 9 bases and V 3 bases, and 8 bases lay outside the gene matches. The CDR3 loop spans 14 amino acids. Germline CDR1 SGDLS, CDR2 YYNGEE. In DNA form, the CDR3 reads TGTGCCAGCAGCGGGACAGGGACCCAGGGTGAGCAGTTCTTC. Encoded protein: CASSGTGTQGEQFF.

The chain uses TRBV6-5 and TRBJ1-1, with 7 bases that match TRBD1. The CDR3 is 14 amino acids. V gave up 5 bases and J gave up 1 base; unmatched junction bases: 4. In germline, CDR1 is MNHEY, CDR2 SVGAGI. The DNA for the CDR3 is TGTGCCAGCAGTAAAGACAGGGAGAACACTGAAGCTTTCTTT. It codes for CASSKDRENTEAFF.

This clone was seen a single time. The chain combines TRBV2 with TRBJ1-2; D unresolved. This CDR3 has 13 residues. The germline gives CDR1 SNHLY, CDR2 FYNNEI. Trimming left V 10 bases short and J 4 bases short, with 16 bases between. CDR3 sequence reads: CATQQDSGYGYTF. The CDR3 DNA sequence: TGTGCCACACAGCAGGACTCCGGCTATGGCTACACCTTC. The entire variable domain, with the rest obtained from reference TRBV2 and TRBJ1-2, is as follows: EPEVTQTPSHQVTQMGQEVILRCVPISNHLYFYWYRQILGQKVEFLVSFYNNEISEKSEIFDDQFSVERPDGSNFTLKIRSTKLEDSAMYFCATQQDSGYGYTFGSGTRLTVV.

The chain has TRBV5-6 and TRBJ2-1; 12 bases map to TRBD2. The ends lost 4 bases at V and 3 bases at J; junction bases unmatched: 8. The CDR3 has 17 amino acids. Germline assignment: CDR1 SGHDT and CDR2 YYEEEE. CDR3 amino acids: CASSGRTSGKVYNEQFF. Written as DNA, the CDR3 is TGTGCCAGCAGCGGGCGGACTAGCGGGAAAGTCTACAATGAGCAGTTCTTC.

This rearrangement joins TRBV2 to TRBJ2-1, with 14 bases identical to TRBD2. This CDR3 is built from 16 residues. The germline CDR1 and CDR2 sequences are SNHLY and FYNNEI. V lost 8 bases, J lost 0 bases, and 3 bases stayed unmatched. CDR3 DNA: TGTGCCAGCGATGGACTAGCGGGAGGCTCCTACAATGAGCAGTTCTTC. The encoded protein is CASDGLAGGSYNEQFF. The whole variable domain, filled in from reference TRBV2 and TRBJ2-1, reads EPEVTQTPSHQVTQMGQEVILRCVPISNHLYFYWYRQILGQKVEFLVSFYNNEISEKSEIFDDQFSVERPDGSNFTLKIRSTKLEDSAMYFCASDGLAGGSYNEQFFGPGTRLTVL.

The chain couples TRBV4-1 to TRBJ1-2; 10 nucleotides align to TRBD1. The CDR3 consists of 15 residues. V shed 1 base, J shed 8 bases, and the junction held 7 bases outside the gene matches. Germline CDR1 is MGHRA and CDR2 is YSYEKL. In DNA, the CDR3 is TGCGCCAGCAGCCAAGGACAGGGGGCGCCGGGAGGCTACACCTTC. Its translation is CASSQGQGAPGGYTF.